These 27 T cell receptor beta chains share one sample of origin, sequenced in a study of T cell responses to AZD1222 COVID-19 vaccine. Repertoires were generated with immunoSEQ multiplex PCR, while TCRdb's copy carries only in-frame clones and drops some. The sample records approximately 81,000 clones, around 90% being singletons. The material was peripheral blood, obtained on day 0 of MenACWY control vaccination. The origin of the receptors is an adult in good health.

This CDR3 is CASSLDRVGQFF. CDR3 nucleotides: TGTGCCAGCAGTTTAGACAGGGTAGGACAGTTCTTC. The V gene is TRBV6-2 or TRBV6-3, the J gene TRBJ2-1; 7 positions match TRBD1. Germline loops: CDR1 MNHEY, CDR2 SVGEGT. With 4 bases clipped from V and 13 bases from J, the junction kept 7 bases outside the gene matches. The CDR3 spans 12 residues.

The genes are TRBV13 and TRBJ2-7; D may be TRBD1 (6 bases). Germline V gene lookup returns CDR1 PRHDT and CDR2 FYEKMQ (reference sequence). This CDR3 is 15 amino acids long. V was pared by 5 bases and J by 2 bases, with 16 bases between. The CDR3 reads CASSIRTVFAYEQYF. DNA of the CDR3: TGTGCCAGCAGCATCCGGACAGTTTTCGCCTACGAGCAGTACTTC.

The chain employs TRBV7-8 and TRBJ2-6; the match to TRBD1 covers 9 bases. Trimming removed 1 base from V and 0 bases from J; junction bases left unmatched: 10. The length of the CDR3 is 20 residues. Per germline, CDR1 SGHVS and CDR2 FQNEAQ. CDR3 sequence reads: CASSLDLGQGINSGANVLTF. CDR3 nucleotides: TGTGCCAGCAGCTTAGATTTGGGACAGGGCATCAACTCTGGGGCCAACGTCCTGACTTTC. Drawing the rest from reference TRBV7-8 and TRBJ2-6, the complete variable domain is GAGVSQSPRYKVAKRGQDVALRCDPISGHVSLFWYQQALGQGPEFLTYFQNEAQLDKSGLPSDRFFAERPEGSVSTLKIQRTQQEDSAVYLCASSLDLGQGINSGANVLTFGAGSRLTVL.

The CDR3 here is CASSPGLAAGAEETQYF. In DNA form, the CDR3 reads TGTGCCAGCAGCCCCGGGTTGGCAGCGGGAGCTGAGGAGACCCAGTACTTC. The gene calls are TRBV7-3 and TRBJ2-5; 8 nucleotides align to TRBD2. The V gene end was trimmed by 5 bases and the J gene end by 5 bases; junction bases not matched to a gene: 16. Germline V lookup: CDR1 SGHTA, CDR2 FQGTGA. The CDR3 sequence is 17 residues long. The complete variable domain, with remaining parts taken from reference TRBV7-3 and TRBJ2-5, reads GAGVSQTPSNKVTEKGKYVELRCDPISGHTALYWYRQSLGQGPEFLIYFQGTGAADDSGLPNDRFFAVRPEGSVSTLKIQRTERGDSAVYLCASSPGLAAGAEETQYFGPGTRLLVL.

The chain employs TRBV9 and TRBJ1-5; D uncertain. The CDR3 totals 14 residues. Germline V gene sequence: CDR1 SGDLS, CDR2 YYNGEE. V gave up 2 bases and J gave up 3 bases, with 9 bases separating them. CDR3 nucleotides: TGTGCCAGCAGCGTTGGGCAGGTCAATCAGCCCCAGCATTTT. Its protein product is CASSVGQVNQPQHF.

The V call is TRBV5-1, the J call TRBJ1-4; 9 positions agree with TRBD1. The CDR3 totals 14 residues. Germline V lookup: CDR1 SGHRS, CDR2 YFSETQ. V shed 2 bases, J shed 8 bases, and the junction held 4 bases outside the gene matches. As DNA, the CDR3 is TGCGCCAGCAGCTTAGGGACAGGGAAGGAAAAACTGTTTTTT. It is translated as CASSLGTGKEKLFF.

CDR3 loop: CATSRDSPSSYEQYF. The CDR3 nucleotides are TGTGCCACCAGCAGAGATAGTCCGAGCTCCTACGAGCAGTACTTC. The V and J genes are TRBV15 and TRBJ2-7; no definite D call. The V end lost 0 bases, the J end lost 0 bases, and 9 bases lay between the germline ends. Germline CDR1 is LNHNV and CDR2 is YYDKDF (reference sequence). CDR3 size: 15 residues.

The chain combines TRBV6-5 with TRBJ2-7; 9 bases align to TRBD1. The CDR3 covers 14 residues. With V trimmed by 4 bases and J by 6 bases, 7 bases remained unmatched. The germline gives CDR1 MNHEY, CDR2 SVGAGI. CDR3 region: CASSSWDREAEQYF. CDR3 in DNA: TGTGCCAGCAGTTCGTGGGACAGGGAGGCCGAGCAGTACTTC.

The genes are TRBV16 and TRBJ1-3; D is unclear. Germline CDR1 is KGHSY and CDR2 is FQNENV. This CDR3 is built from 16 residues. With 2 bases removed from V and 1 base from J, the gap between germline ends came to 12 bases. The CDR3 loop reads CASSQQQSASGNTIYF. CDR3 sequence (DNA): TGTGCCAGCAGCCAACAGCAGAGTGCGTCTGGAAACACCATATATTTT. The entire variable domain, with the rest obtained from reference TRBV16 and TRBJ1-3, is as follows: GEEVAQTPKHLVRGEGQKAKLYCAPIKGHSYVFWYQQVLKNEFKFLISFQNENVFDETGMPKERFSAKCLPNSPCSLEIQATKLEDSAVYFCASSQQQSASGNTIYFGEGSWLTVV.

The rearrangement joins TRBV11-2 to TRBJ2-3, with a tentative D call TRBD2 (5 bases). Trimming took off 6 bases at V and 0 bases at J, with 7 bases between the two ends. CDR3 length: 13 residues. Germline CDR1 SGHAT, CDR2 FQNNGV. As DNA, the CDR3 is TGTGCCAGCAGGAGGGAGAGCACAGATACGCAGTATTTT. Translating gives CASRRESTDTQYF. The full variable domain, in which reference TRBV11-2 and TRBJ2-3 provide the parts outside the CDR3, is EAGVAQSPRYKIIEKRQSVAFWCNPISGHATLYWYQQILGQGPKLLIQFQNNGVVDDSQLPKDRFSAERLKGVDSTLKIQPAKLEDSAVYLCASRRESTDTQYFGPGTRLTVL.

The V gene is TRBV19, the J gene TRBJ1-1; no clear D gene. V was shortened by 4 bases and J by 7 bases, with 7 bases between the two germline ends. This CDR3 has 11 amino acids. The germline CDR1 and CDR2 sequences are LNHDA and SQIVND (reference sequence). The CDR3 DNA reads as TGTGCCAGTAGTAAGCAGATTGAAGCTTTCTTT. Translating it yields CASSKQIEAFF.

This chain joins TRBV28 and TRBJ1-1; D possibly corresponds to TRBD1 (5 bases). CDR3 length: 13 amino acids. CDR1 and CDR2 (germline): MDHEN, SYDVKM. V was clipped by 2 bases and J by 6 bases, with 10 bases between them. The CDR3 sequence is CASSLGVGAEAFF. The CDR3 coding sequence is TGTGCCAGCAGTTTAGGGGTAGGGGCTGAAGCTTTCTTT. Combining the CDR3 with reference TRBV28 and TRBJ1-1 gives the whole variable domain DVKVTQSSRYLVKRTGEKVFLECVQDMDHENMFWYRQDPGLGLRLIYFSYDVKMKEKGDIPEGYSVSREKKERFSLILESASTNQTSMYLCASSLGVGAEAFFGQGTRLTVV.

In this sample, this clone turned up once. The J gene is TRBJ2-6, the V gene TRBV28; D gene unclear. The V end lost 4 bases, the J end lost 0 bases, and 7 bases lay between the germline ends. Germline V gene data show CDR1 as MDHEN and CDR2 as SYDVKM. The CDR3 runs to 15 residues. CDR3 sequence (DNA): TGTGCCAGCAGTTACACCTCCTCTGGGGCCAACGTCCTGACTTTC. Its translation: CASSYTSSGANVLTF. The whole variable domain, filled in from reference TRBV28 and TRBJ2-6, reads DVKVTQSSRYLVKRTGEKVFLECVQDMDHENMFWYRQDPGLGLRLIYFSYDVKMKEKGDIPEGYSVSREKKERFSLILESASTNQTSMYLCASSYTSSGANVLTFGAGSRLTVL.

By sample share, this clone is medium-sized. The chain joins TRBV7-8 to TRBJ1-2; D ambiguous. V was shortened by 1 base and J by 9 bases, with 9 bases between the two germline ends. The CDR3 sequence is 12 residues long. The germline V gene encodes CDR1 SGHVS and CDR2 FQNEAQ. In DNA form, the CDR3 reads TGTGCCAGCAGCTTAGACGGGGAGAGCTACACCTTC. Protein product: CASSLDGESYTF.

The chain employs TRBV7-3 and TRBJ2-7, with TRBD2 matching 9 bases. The CDR3 extends over 15 amino acids. J was trimmed by 5 bases and V by 1 base; bases with no gene match: 6. Germline V gene sequence: CDR1 SGHTA, CDR2 FQGTGA. This CDR3 reads CASSLMAGGWNEQYF. The CDR3, as DNA: TGTGCCAGCAGCTTAATGGCGGGAGGGTGGAACGAGCAGTACTTC.

This clone was seen only once. This CDR3 reads CASSLGQGANSPLHF. DNA for the CDR3: TGTGCCAGCAGCTTGGGGCAGGGGGCTAATTCACCCCTCCACTTT. This rearrangement joins TRBV5-6 to TRBJ1-6; 8 bases fit TRBD1. There are 15 residues in the CDR3. Germline values: CDR1 SGHDT, CDR2 YYEEEE. V lost 0 bases to trimming and J lost 6 bases; unmatched junction nucleotides: 2.

This clone showed up just once. The chain has TRBV11-2 and TRBJ2-7; 9 nucleotides align to TRBD1. CDR3 size: 15 residues. Germline CDR1 and CDR2: SGHAT and FQNNGV. Germline trimming cut 5 bases from V and 4 bases from J; bases unmatched to any gene: 9. CDR3 in amino acids: CASSRGTGWYYEQYF. The CDR3 DNA follows: TGTGCCAGCAGCCGCGGGACAGGGTGGTATTACGAGCAGTACTTC. Full variable domain (remainder filled in from reference TRBV11-2 and TRBJ2-7): EAGVAQSPRYKIIEKRQSVAFWCNPISGHATLYWYQQILGQGPKLLIQFQNNGVVDDSQLPKDRFSAERLKGVDSTLKIQPAKLEDSAVYLCASSRGTGWYYEQYFGPGTRLTVT.

Within the sample, this clone is medium-sized. The chain links TRBV19 to TRBJ1-1; D ambiguous. CDR1 LNHDA and CDR2 SQIVND come from the germline V gene (reference sequence). CDR3 size: 14 residues. Trimming took off 7 bases at V and 4 bases at J, with 16 bases between the two ends. The CDR3 is CASMADRTATEAFF. The CDR3 DNA sequence: TGTGCCAGTATGGCTGATAGGACTGCCACTGAAGCTTTCTTT.

The chain recombines TRBV28 with TRBJ2-2, with D uncertain. Germline-derived CDR1 and CDR2 are MDHEN and SYDVKM. The CDR3 sequence is 13 residues long. V gave up 7 bases and J gave up 4 bases, with 10 bases separating them. The CDR3 nucleotides are TGTGCCAGCAAGCCCTGGGGCACCGGGGAGCTGTTTTTT. Translation: CASKPWGTGELFF.

CDR3 loop: CSVEARNLNTEAFF. CDR3 nucleotides: TGCAGCGTTGAAGCCAGGAACTTGAACACTGAAGCTTTCTTT. This chain joins TRBV29-1 and TRBJ1-1; D not resolved. Trimming shortened V by 1 base and J by 0 bases, and 9 bases separated the two germline ends. Germline V gene sequence: CDR1 SQVTM, CDR2 ANQGSEA. The CDR3 is 14 residues long. The full variable domain, with the rest looked up from reference TRBV29-1 and TRBJ1-1, is SAVISQKPSRDICQRGTSLTIQCQVDSQVTMMFWYRQQPGQSLTLIATANQGSEATYESGFVIDKFPISRPNLTFSTLTVSNMSPEDSSIYLCSVEARNLNTEAFFGQGTRLTVV.

The chain has TRBV28 and TRBJ2-5, with D perhaps TRBD1 (5 bases). The V and J ends lost 4 bases and 7 bases respectively, with 16 bases between them. CDR1 is MDHEN and CDR2 is SYDVKM in the germline V gene. The CDR3 length is 14 residues. The DNA for the CDR3 is TGTGCCAGCAGTTCCTCGACAGAAAAGCGGACCCAGTACTTC. Translation: CASSSSTEKRTQYF. The whole variable domain, filled in from reference TRBV28 and TRBJ2-5, reads DVKVTQSSRYLVKRTGEKVFLECVQDMDHENMFWYRQDPGLGLRLIYFSYDVKMKEKGDIPEGYSVSREKKERFSLILESASTNQTSMYLCASSSSTEKRTQYFGPGTRLLVL.

The V call is TRBV6-7, the J call TRBJ1-3; the D gene is possibly TRBD1 (5 bases). TRBV6-7 belongs to the ORF category, with a function that is uncertain. The CDR3 has 16 amino acids. V lost 2 bases, J lost 4 bases, and 15 bases lay in between. The CDR3 DNA reads as TGTGCCAGCAGTTACACGTCAAAGGGGAGGGGAAACACCATATATTTT. This sequence encodes CASSYTSKGRGNTIYF.

This chain joins TRBV7-9 and TRBJ2-4; perhaps D is TRBD1 or TRBD2 (6 bases each). The CDR3 has 17 amino acids. The germline V and J ends were trimmed by 3 bases and 1 base, with 16 bases remaining between them. Germline V gene data show CDR1 as SEHNR and CDR2 as FQNEAQ (reference sequence). The CDR3 region has the DNA TGTGCCAGCAGCTTCCAGAGAGGGGGGCTTGCCAAAAACATTCAGTACTTC. This gives the protein CASSFQRGGLAKNIQYF.

The J gene is TRBJ2-5, the V gene TRBV25-1, with no clear D. The CDR3 contains 13 residues. Trimming shortened V by 4 bases and J by 4 bases, and 10 bases separated the two germline ends. Germline V lookup: CDR1 MGHDK, CDR2 SYGVNS. CDR3 bases: TGTGCCAGCAGTGGCACTGAAATAGAGACCCAGTACTTC. This sequence encodes CASSGTEIETQYF.

J is TRBJ1-1 and V is TRBV7-8; 7 nucleotides agree with TRBD1. CDR1 is SGHVS and CDR2 is FQNEAQ in the germline V gene. V trimming: 5 bases; J trimming: 6 bases; junction bases outside the gene matches: 3. This CDR3 spans 12 amino acids. Written as DNA, the CDR3 is TGTGCCAGCAGCCTCACAGGGGCTGAAGCTTTCTTT. It is translated as CASSLTGAEAFF.

This clone was picked up one time. The V and J genes are TRBV6-6 and TRBJ2-7; TRBD1 agrees at 8 bases. CDR3 length: 15 amino acids. The J segment lost 4 bases and the V segment lost 7 bases, leaving 12 bases of the junction unmatched. CDR1 is MNHNY and CDR2 is SVGAGI in the germline V gene (reference sequence). The CDR3 here is CASTVRGTGLYEQYF. The CDR3 coding sequence is TGTGCCAGCACCGTAAGGGGGACAGGCCTTTACGAGCAGTACTTC.

J is TRBJ1-1 and V is TRBV6-5; D gene ambiguous. The CDR3 sequence is 11 residues long. V was shortened by 8 bases and J by 6 bases, with 10 bases between the two germline ends. Germline V gene sequence: CDR1 MNHEY, CDR2 SVGAGI. Here the CDR3 DNA reads TGTGCCAGCTTTTTCACCCCTGAAGCTTTCTTT. Its protein is CASFFTPEAFF.